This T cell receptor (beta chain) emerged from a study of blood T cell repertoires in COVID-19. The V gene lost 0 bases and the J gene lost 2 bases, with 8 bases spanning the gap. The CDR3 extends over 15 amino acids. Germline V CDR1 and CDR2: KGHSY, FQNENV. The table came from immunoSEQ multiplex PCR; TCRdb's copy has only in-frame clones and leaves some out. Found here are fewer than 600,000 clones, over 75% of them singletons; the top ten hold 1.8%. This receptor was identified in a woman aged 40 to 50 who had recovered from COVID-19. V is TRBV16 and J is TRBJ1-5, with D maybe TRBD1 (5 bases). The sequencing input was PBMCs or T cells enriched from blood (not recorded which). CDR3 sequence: CASSQSRRGNQPQHF. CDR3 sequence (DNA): TGTGCCAGCAGCCAATCTCGCAGGGGCAATCAGCCCCAGCATTTT.